The rows below give T cell receptor beta chains drawn from one sample of a study of T cells in Graves' hyperthyroidism and ophthalmopathy. TCRdb independently ran MiXCR on the multiplex PCR reads; one entry per CDR3 protein. The sample has around 300,000 distinct CDR3 sequences, approximately 23% seen once; the top ten hold over 55%. The sequenced sample was blood. The receptor source for this set is a man under 40 with Graves' ophthalmopathy. CDR3s include the opening cysteine and the closing phenylalanine or tryptophan. D genes are given only for firm matches. Clone size, where shown, is once, few, many, or a class for clones that have expanded.

d_call	clone_size	v_call	j_call	cdr3_nt	cdr3_aa
-	-	TRBV5-8	TRBJ2-1	TGTGCCAGCTCCCGAAAAGGGGGAACCTACAATGAGCAGTTCTTC	CASSRKGGTYNEQFF
-	many	TRBV5-1	TRBJ2-7	TGCGCCAGCAGCAAGGGCGGACCCGAGGGGGAGCAGTACTTC	CASSKGGPEGEQYF
TRBD2	few	TRBV20-1	TRBJ2-7	TGCAGTGCTAGACCTGGCGGGGGGAGAAACTACGAGCAGTACTTC	CSARPGGGRNYEQYF
-	few	TRBV7-3	TRBJ2-2	TGTGCCAGCAGCGGACAGCGCGGGGAGCTGTTTTTT	CASSGQRGELFF
-	few	TRBV24-1	TRBJ2-1	TGTGCCACCAGTGATTACTTCCGAAGTGAGCAGTTCTTC	CATSDYFRSEQFF
-	few	TRBV20-1	TRBJ2-2	TGCAGTGCTAGCGGAGCGTCGAACACCGGGGAGCTGTTTTTT	CSASGASNTGELFF
-	few	TRBV27	TRBJ1-6	TGTGCCAGCAGTTTTTCGAGGACCATTAATTCACCCCTCCACTTT	CASSFSRTINSPLHF
TRBD2	-	TRBV29-1	TRBJ2-3	TGCAGCGTTGAAGGACCTAGCGGGAGGCATGGGTTAGATACGCAGTATTTT	CSVEGPSGRHGLDTQYF
-	many	TRBV7-9	TRBJ2-6	TGTGCCAGCAGCTTAGCGCTAAGGGCAGCCAGTAGCTGGGGGGCCAACGTCCTGACTTTC	CASSLALRAASSWGANVLTF
-	-	TRBV29-1	TRBJ2-3	TGCAGCGTTGATCCCACGAACACGCAGTATTTT	CSVDPTNTQYF
TRBD2	-	TRBV6-9	TRBJ2-1	TGTGCCAGCAGTTTCCTTACGGTGCCTAGCGGGAGGGCCTACAATGAGCAGTTCTTC	CASSFLTVPSGRAYNEQFF
TRBD2	-	TRBV5-1	TRBJ2-3	TGCGCCAGCAGACCCACTAGCGGCCGCACAGATACGCAGTATTTT	CASRPTSGRTDTQYF
-	many	TRBV5-1	TRBJ1-1	TGTGCCAGCAGCCTAAGACAGAACACTGAAGCTTTCTTT	CASSLRQNTEAFF
-	many	TRBV12-3/TRBV12-4	TRBJ2-3	TGTGCCAGCAGTAAAGCGGCGGATACGCAGTATTTT	CASSKAADTQYF
-	-	TRBV6-1	TRBJ1-4	TGTGCCAGCAGTCAGACTGGAACCCCAAATGAAAAACTGTTTTTT	CASSQTGTPNEKLFF
TRBD2	-	TRBV2	TRBJ2-3	TGTGCCAGCAGTGATGGGTTGGGGAGGGGCACAGATACGCAGTATTTT	CASSDGLGRGTDTQYF
TRBD2	-	TRBV5-1	TRBJ2-3	TGCGCCAGCAGCCCCGGGACTAGATCAATAGTAGATACGCAGTATTTT	CASSPGTRSIVDTQYF
-	few	TRBV20-1	TRBJ2-2	TGCAGTGCTGCCGTAAGACAGAGTAACACCGGGGAGCTGTTTTTT	CSAAVRQSNTGELFF
TRBD1	-	TRBV18	TRBJ2-7	TGTGCCAGCTCAGCCGGGACAGGGGTGGACGAGCAGTACTTC	CASSAGTGVDEQYF
TRBD1	few	TRBV27	TRBJ1-3	TGTGCCAGCAGTCCCAACATAAACAGGGGAGGAAACACCATATATTTT	CASSPNINRGGNTIYF
-	-	TRBV27	TRBJ2-1	TGTGCCAGCAGGGGCTACAATGAGCAGTTCTTC	CASRGYNEQFF
-	many	TRBV9	TRBJ1-2	TGTGCCAGCAGCGTGCGTGGGGATAAAGGCTATGGCTACACCTTC	CASSVRGDKGYGYTF
-	few	TRBV6-1	TRBJ1-2	TGTGCCAGCAGTGAAACTCGGGGACTAGCTTTTAACTATGGCTACACCTTC	CASSETRGLAFNYGYTF
-	-	TRBV28	TRBJ2-2	TGTGCCAGCAGCTTAGAGCACCTCAACACCGGGGAGCTGTTTTTT	CASSLEHLNTGELFF
-	few	TRBV7-9	TRBJ1-1	TGTGCCAGCAGCCCACCCTCGAACACTGAAGCTTTCTTT	CASSPPSNTEAFF
-	many	TRBV5-5	TRBJ1-1	TGTGCCAGCAATCCCCAGGGGCGCTTAACTGAAGCTTTCTTT	CASNPQGRLTEAFF
-	-	TRBV19	TRBJ2-1	TGTGCCGTCTTGGGGGGCTGGAACAATGAGCAGTTCTTC	CAVLGGWNNEQFF
-	few	TRBV11-2	TRBJ1-6	TGTGCCAGCAGCTTCTCGAATTCACCCCTCCACTTT	CASSFSNSPLHF
-	few	TRBV11-2	TRBJ2-3	TGTGCCAGCAGCTTTGTTGAACCCAGGAGAAATACGCAGTATTTT	CASSFVEPRRNTQYF
-	-	TRBV5-6	TRBJ1-1	TGTGCCAGCAGCTCAGCACCGAACACTGAAGCTTTCTTT	CASSSAPNTEAFF
TRBD1	many	TRBV7-9	TRBJ2-7	TGTGCCAGCAGCTTAGCGCTGGGCGGGACAGGACTCTACGAGCAGTACTTC	CASSLALGGTGLYEQYF
-	-	TRBV4-1	TRBJ1-2	TGCGCCAGCAGCGCCGGAGGGAAGGGCTACACCTTC	CASSAGGKGYTF
TRBD1	-	TRBV29-1	TRBJ1-4	TGCAGCGTTGTTATCAGGGGGAGAGGTGAAAAACTGTTTTTT	CSVVIRGRGEKLFF
-	many	TRBV11-3	TRBJ2-1	TGTGCCAGCAGCTTAGACGCTCAGCAGTTCTTC	CASSLDAQQFF
-	-	TRBV15	TRBJ2-2	TGTGCCACCAGCAGAACCAACCCAGGGGGGTCCACCGGGGAGCTGTTTTTT	CATSRTNPGGSTGELFF
-	many	TRBV18	TRBJ1-1	TGTGCCAGCTCACCACCAGACATGAACACTGAAGCTTTCTTT	CASSPPDMNTEAFF
TRBD2	many	TRBV28	TRBJ2-7	TGTGCCAGCGCGGCCGGGGGGGGCCTAGTCTACGAGCAGTACTTC	CASAAGGGLVYEQYF
TRBD1	few	TRBV27	TRBJ2-2	TGTGCCAGCAGTTCTCAGGGGGTGGGGGAGCTGTTTTTT	CASSSQGVGELFF
-	-	TRBV5-8	TRBJ1-6	TGTGCCAGCAGCCTGGGACCGATTTACTCACCCCTCCACTTT	CASSLGPIYSPLHF
-	-	TRBV28	TRBJ1-2	TGTGCCAGCAGTTCACCGACATTCTATGGCTACACCTTC	CASSSPTFYGYTF
-	-	TRBV28	TRBJ2-1	TGTGCCAGCAGTTTATGGGGCGGCGGAGGGAGCTCCTACAATGAGCAGTTCTTC	CASSLWGGGGSSYNEQFF
-	-	TRBV6-1	TRBJ2-5	TGTGCCAGCAGTGAAGCGCGGGCGGCCCATCAAGAGACCCAGTACTTC	CASSEARAAHQETQYF